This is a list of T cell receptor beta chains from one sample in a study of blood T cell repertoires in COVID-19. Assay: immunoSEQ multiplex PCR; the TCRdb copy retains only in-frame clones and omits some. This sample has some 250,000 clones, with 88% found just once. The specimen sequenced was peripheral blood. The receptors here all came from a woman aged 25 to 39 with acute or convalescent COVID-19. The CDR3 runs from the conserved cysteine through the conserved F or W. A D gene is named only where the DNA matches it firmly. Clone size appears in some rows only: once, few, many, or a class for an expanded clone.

cdr3_aa: CASSLLDRVNSPLHF
cdr3_nt: TGTGCCAGCAGCTTATTGGACAGGGTCAATTCACCCCTCCACTTT
d_call: TRBD1
clone_size: few
j_call: TRBJ1-6
cdr3_length: 15
v_call: TRBV5-6

cdr3_aa: CASSGGGNEQFF
cdr3_nt: TGCGCCAGCAGCGGGGGGGGCAATGAGCAGTTCTTC
d_call: TRBD2
clone_size: -
j_call: TRBJ2-1
cdr3_length: 12
v_call: TRBV4-1

cdr3_aa: CASSVVQGAQHNEQFF
cdr3_nt: TGTGCCAGCAGCGTAGTACAGGGGGCTCAGCACAATGAGCAGTTCTTC
d_call: TRBD1
clone_size: -
j_call: TRBJ2-1
cdr3_length: 16
v_call: TRBV9

cdr3_aa: CASHPSGTTYEQYF
cdr3_nt: TGTGCCAGCCATCCTAGCGGGACAACCTACGAGCAGTACTTC
d_call: TRBD2
clone_size: -
j_call: TRBJ2-7
cdr3_length: 14
v_call: TRBV27

cdr3_aa: CASSPPNRGTTNEKLFF
cdr3_nt: TGTGCCAGCTCACCACCCAACAGGGGGACAACTAATGAAAAACTGTTTTTT
d_call: TRBD1
clone_size: -
j_call: TRBJ1-4
cdr3_length: 17
v_call: TRBV18

cdr3_aa: CASSREGGPTDTQYF
cdr3_nt: TGTGCCAGCAGCCGAGAGGGGGGGCCCACAGATACGCAGTATTTT
d_call: -
clone_size: -
j_call: TRBJ2-3
cdr3_length: 15
v_call: TRBV27

cdr3_aa: CASSFISYEQYF
cdr3_nt: TGTGCCAGCAGTTTCATCTCCTACGAGCAGTACTTC
d_call: -
clone_size: -
j_call: TRBJ2-7
cdr3_length: 12
v_call: TRBV12-3/TRBV12-4

cdr3_aa: CAWQGGSLGPQHF
cdr3_nt: TGTGCCTGGCAGGGCGGCTCTTTAGGGCCCCAGCATTTT
d_call: -
clone_size: -
j_call: TRBJ1-5
cdr3_length: 13
v_call: TRBV30

cdr3_aa: CASSSGGRAMVYEQYF
cdr3_nt: TGTGCCAGCAGCTCCGGCGGGAGGGCCATGGTCTACGAGCAGTACTTC
d_call: TRBD2
clone_size: -
j_call: TRBJ2-7
cdr3_length: 16
v_call: TRBV7-9

cdr3_aa: CASSQVGIGYNEQFF
cdr3_nt: TGTGCCAGCAGCCAAGTCGGGATCGGCTACAATGAGCAGTTCTTC
d_call: -
clone_size: -
j_call: TRBJ2-1
cdr3_length: 15
v_call: TRBV4-2

cdr3_aa: CASSSGLANEQFF
cdr3_nt: TGTGCCAGCAGTTCAGGACTAGCCAATGAGCAGTTCTTC
d_call: TRBD2
clone_size: once
j_call: TRBJ2-1
cdr3_length: 13
v_call: TRBV6-5

cdr3_aa: CASREGNEQFF
cdr3_nt: TGTGCCAGCAGGGAAGGCAATGAGCAGTTCTTC
d_call: -
clone_size: few
j_call: TRBJ2-1
cdr3_length: 11
v_call: TRBV19

cdr3_aa: CASSLFSSGAANTGELFF
cdr3_nt: TGTGCCAGCAGCTTGTTTTCTAGCGGAGCCGCGAACACCGGGGAGCTGTTTTTT
d_call: TRBD2
clone_size: -
j_call: TRBJ2-2
cdr3_length: 18
v_call: TRBV5-6

cdr3_aa: CASSLDIPFQETQYF
cdr3_nt: TGCGCCAGCAGCTTGGATATCCCTTTCCAAGAGACCCAGTACTTC
d_call: -
clone_size: once
j_call: TRBJ2-5
cdr3_length: 15
v_call: TRBV5-1

cdr3_aa: CASSFAGGTQYF
cdr3_nt: TGTGCCAGCAGTTTTGCGGGAGGTACGCAGTATTTT
d_call: TRBD2
clone_size: -
j_call: TRBJ2-3
cdr3_length: 12
v_call: TRBV27

cdr3_aa: CASSLAQGLRYSPLHF
cdr3_nt: TGCGCCAGCAGCTTGGCCCAGGGGCTGAGGTATTCACCCCTCCACTTT
d_call: -
clone_size: -
j_call: TRBJ1-6
cdr3_length: 16
v_call: TRBV5-1

cdr3_aa: CASSYGDRRNTEAFF
cdr3_nt: TGTGCCAGCAGTTATGGGGACAGGCGGAACACTGAAGCTTTCTTT
d_call: TRBD1
clone_size: -
j_call: TRBJ1-1
cdr3_length: 15
v_call: TRBV6-2/TRBV6-3

cdr3_aa: CASSLDRYSKETQYF
cdr3_nt: TGTGCCAGCAGCTTAGATCGGTATTCAAAAGAGACCCAGTACTTC
d_call: -
clone_size: -
j_call: TRBJ2-5
cdr3_length: 15
v_call: TRBV7-6

cdr3_aa: CASGLGNTIYF
cdr3_nt: TGTGCCAGTGGGCTAGGAAACACCATATATTTT
d_call: -
clone_size: -
j_call: TRBJ1-3
cdr3_length: 11
v_call: TRBV19

cdr3_aa: CASSEGIAGVWQYF
cdr3_nt: TGTGCCAGCAGTGAGGGTATAGCGGGAGTCTGGCAGTACTTC
d_call: TRBD2
clone_size: -
j_call: TRBJ2-7
cdr3_length: 14
v_call: TRBV2

cdr3_aa: CASRGQGAQTQYF
cdr3_nt: TGTGCCAGCAGGGGACAGGGGGCTCAGACCCAGTACTTC
d_call: TRBD1
clone_size: -
j_call: TRBJ2-5
cdr3_length: 13
v_call: TRBV25-1

cdr3_aa: CASSYPYGTGELFF
cdr3_nt: TGTGCCAGCAGTTACCCCTACGGGACCGGGGAGCTGTTTTTT
d_call: -
clone_size: -
j_call: TRBJ2-2
cdr3_length: 14
v_call: TRBV6-5

cdr3_aa: CASSEWVAINQPQHF
cdr3_nt: TGTGCCAGCAGTGAATGGGTAGCTATTAATCAGCCCCAGCATTTT
d_call: -
clone_size: -
j_call: TRBJ1-5
cdr3_length: 15
v_call: TRBV2

cdr3_aa: CATSDGQGARLSTNEKLFF
cdr3_nt: TGTGCCACCAGTGATGGACAGGGGGCGCGTCTTTCAACTAATGAAAAACTGTTTTTT
d_call: TRBD1
clone_size: few
j_call: TRBJ1-4
cdr3_length: 19
v_call: TRBV24-1

cdr3_aa: CASSLPPHRAYEQYF
cdr3_nt: TGTGCCAGCAGCTTACCTCCCCACAGAGCCTACGAGCAGTACTTC
d_call: -
clone_size: -
j_call: TRBJ2-7
cdr3_length: 15
v_call: TRBV11-2

cdr3_aa: CASSPNLVGTDTQYF
cdr3_nt: TGTGCCAGCTCACCAAACCTCGTCGGTACAGATACGCAGTATTTT
d_call: -
clone_size: -
j_call: TRBJ2-3
cdr3_length: 15
v_call: TRBV18

cdr3_aa: CASSLDFHSGNTIYF
cdr3_nt: TGTGCCAGCAGTTTGGACTTCCACTCTGGAAACACCATATATTTT
d_call: -
clone_size: -
j_call: TRBJ1-3
cdr3_length: 15
v_call: TRBV6-6

cdr3_aa: CANSPKTGVSPLHF
cdr3_nt: TGTGCCAACTCACCAAAGACAGGGGTGTCACCCCTCCACTTT
d_call: TRBD1
clone_size: -
j_call: TRBJ1-6
cdr3_length: 14
v_call: TRBV18

cdr3_aa: CSANREETQYF
cdr3_nt: TGCAGTGCCAACAGGGAAGAGACCCAGTACTTC
d_call: -
clone_size: -
j_call: TRBJ2-5
cdr3_length: 11
v_call: TRBV20-1

cdr3_aa: CASSLEGVTSIYEQYF
cdr3_nt: TGTGCCAGCAGTTTAGAAGGTGTGACTTCCATTTACGAGCAGTACTTC
d_call: -
clone_size: -
j_call: TRBJ2-7
cdr3_length: 16
v_call: TRBV27

cdr3_aa: CASSTFSTQFSPGQYF
cdr3_nt: TGTGCCAGCAGCACCTTTAGTACCCAGTTCTCCCCGGGCCAGTACTTC
d_call: -
clone_size: -
j_call: TRBJ2-5
cdr3_length: 16
v_call: TRBV13

cdr3_aa: CASSQTSGANTGELFF
cdr3_nt: TGTGCCAGCAGCCAGACTAGCGGGGCCAACACCGGGGAGCTGTTTTTT
d_call: TRBD2
clone_size: -
j_call: TRBJ2-2
cdr3_length: 16
v_call: TRBV3-1/TRBV3-2

cdr3_aa: CASSYSPTSEYEQYF
cdr3_nt: TGTGCCAGCAGTTACTCGCCGACTAGCGAATACGAGCAGTACTTC
d_call: TRBD2
clone_size: -
j_call: TRBJ2-7
cdr3_length: 15
v_call: TRBV6-2/TRBV6-3

cdr3_aa: CSGQSGGTEAFF
cdr3_nt: TGCAGCGGCCAATCAGGGGGTACTGAAGCTTTCTTT
d_call: TRBD1
clone_size: -
j_call: TRBJ1-1
cdr3_length: 12
v_call: TRBV29-1

cdr3_aa: CASGLVAGNYGYTF
cdr3_nt: TGTGCTAGTGGTTTAGTTGCAGGGAACTATGGCTACACCTTC
d_call: -
clone_size: -
j_call: TRBJ1-2
cdr3_length: 14
v_call: TRBV12-5

cdr3_aa: CASSLTGRGGYTF
cdr3_nt: TGTGCCAGTAGCCTAACAGGGCGTGGCGGCTACACCTTC
d_call: -
clone_size: -
j_call: TRBJ1-2
cdr3_length: 13
v_call: TRBV19

cdr3_aa: CASNPSGRTYEQYF
cdr3_nt: TGTGCCAGCAATCCTAGCGGGAGGACCTACGAGCAGTACTTC
d_call: TRBD2
clone_size: -
j_call: TRBJ2-7
cdr3_length: 14
v_call: TRBV6-5

cdr3_aa: CASSNRFASYNEQFF
cdr3_nt: TGTGCCAGCAGCAACCGTTTCGCGTCCTACAATGAGCAGTTCTTC
d_call: -
clone_size: -
j_call: TRBJ2-1
cdr3_length: 15
v_call: TRBV11-2

cdr3_aa: CASSLIVTGGYEQYF
cdr3_nt: TGCGCCAGCAGCTTGATAGTGACAGGAGGCTACGAGCAGTACTTC
d_call: -
clone_size: -
j_call: TRBJ2-7
cdr3_length: 15
v_call: TRBV5-1

cdr3_aa: CASSHNRDGQPQHF
cdr3_nt: TGCGCCAGCAGCCATAACAGGGATGGTCAGCCCCAGCATTTT
d_call: -
clone_size: -
j_call: TRBJ1-5
cdr3_length: 14
v_call: TRBV10-1

cdr3_aa: CSVYGQGPEQYF
cdr3_nt: TGCAGCGTCTACGGACAGGGTCCCGAGCAGTACTTC
d_call: TRBD1
clone_size: -
j_call: TRBJ2-7
cdr3_length: 12
v_call: TRBV29-1

cdr3_aa: CASSSGGRNEQFF
cdr3_nt: TGTGCCAGCAGCTCTGGTGGCCGCAATGAGCAGTTCTTC
d_call: -
clone_size: -
j_call: TRBJ2-1
cdr3_length: 13
v_call: TRBV7-3

cdr3_aa: CASSYSGTSYEQYF
cdr3_nt: TGTGCCAGCAGTTACTCAGGGACATCGTACGAGCAGTACTTC
d_call: -
clone_size: -
j_call: TRBJ2-7
cdr3_length: 14
v_call: TRBV6-2/TRBV6-3

cdr3_aa: CASKRPPPQPQHF
cdr3_nt: TGTGCCAGCAAGCGTCCCCCACCTCAGCCCCAGCATTTT
d_call: -
clone_size: few
j_call: TRBJ1-5
cdr3_length: 13
v_call: TRBV21-1

cdr3_aa: CASSAPPRNTEAFF
cdr3_nt: TGTGCCAGCAGCGCGCCCCCGAGGAACACTGAAGCTTTCTTT
d_call: -
clone_size: few
j_call: TRBJ1-1
cdr3_length: 14
v_call: TRBV7-9

cdr3_aa: CASSIQGATGELFF
cdr3_nt: TGTGCCAGTAGTATCCAGGGGGCAACCGGGGAGCTGTTTTTT
d_call: TRBD1
clone_size: -
j_call: TRBJ2-2
cdr3_length: 14
v_call: TRBV19

cdr3_aa: CASSSRIQQGAAYNEQFF
cdr3_nt: TGTGCCAGCAGCTCACGAATTCAACAGGGGGCTGCCTACAATGAGCAGTTCTTC
d_call: TRBD1
clone_size: -
j_call: TRBJ2-1
cdr3_length: 18
v_call: TRBV5-4

cdr3_aa: CASSIGAGVPYEQYF
cdr3_nt: TGTGCCAGTAGTATAGGAGCGGGAGTTCCCTACGAGCAGTACTTC
d_call: TRBD2
clone_size: once
j_call: TRBJ2-7
cdr3_length: 15
v_call: TRBV19

cdr3_aa: CASSPGVAGANQETQYF
cdr3_nt: TGTGCCAGCAGCCCCGGAGTAGCGGGAGCTAACCAAGAGACCCAGTACTTC
d_call: TRBD2
clone_size: -
j_call: TRBJ2-5
cdr3_length: 17
v_call: TRBV5-4

cdr3_aa: CASTLGGLNYGYTF
cdr3_nt: TGCGCCAGCACCCTAGGGGGCCTCAACTATGGCTACACCTTC
d_call: TRBD1
clone_size: -
j_call: TRBJ1-2
cdr3_length: 14
v_call: TRBV5-1

cdr3_aa: CASSEYQETQYF
cdr3_nt: TGTGCCAGCAGCGAGTACCAAGAGACCCAGTACTTC
d_call: -
clone_size: -
j_call: TRBJ2-5
cdr3_length: 12
v_call: TRBV12-3/TRBV12-4

cdr3_aa: CASSSTGMETQYF
cdr3_nt: TGTGCCAGCAGTTCCACAGGGATGGAGACCCAGTACTTC
d_call: -
clone_size: -
j_call: TRBJ2-5
cdr3_length: 13
v_call: TRBV7-9